This T cell receptor (beta chain) came from a study of metastatic and nonmetastatic thyroid tumors. Whole-study context: Samples came from malignant and benign thyroid patients, and repertoires were compared across blood and tumor or nodule tissue. Overall study findings and caveats: Relative to benign nodules, malignant thyroid tumors were reportedly characterized by significantly elevated TCR beta diversity in blood and tumor.

No patient received treatment before thyroid surgery. At least ten counts were recorded for this clone. Its antigen is currently unknown. Per the authors' pipeline: Clinicopathological groups differed in CDR3, with these differences serving to build a distant-metastasis classifier for papillary thyroid cancer. TCRdb re-called the PCR reads via MiXCR. The authors' filters were not applied to this entry. The sample has 33,000 or so clones; approximately 7% are singletons. Unmatched junction bases numbered 10, after V lost 7 bases and J lost 0 bases. The CDR3 consists of 16 residues. Germline V gene data show CDR1 as MNHEY and CDR2 as SVGEGT.

Material for sequencing was blood. The V and J genes are TRBV6-2 or TRBV6-3 and TRBJ2-5; 8 bases are shared with TRBD1. The source is a female donor with papillary thyroid cancer or a benign thyroid nodule (not recorded which). Some clones in this sample may be carry-over from other donors' samples. The CDR3 nucleotides are TGTGCCAGCACCTACGGGAGACAGGGGTACCAAGAGACCCAGTACTTC. It translates to CASTYGRQGYQETQYF.